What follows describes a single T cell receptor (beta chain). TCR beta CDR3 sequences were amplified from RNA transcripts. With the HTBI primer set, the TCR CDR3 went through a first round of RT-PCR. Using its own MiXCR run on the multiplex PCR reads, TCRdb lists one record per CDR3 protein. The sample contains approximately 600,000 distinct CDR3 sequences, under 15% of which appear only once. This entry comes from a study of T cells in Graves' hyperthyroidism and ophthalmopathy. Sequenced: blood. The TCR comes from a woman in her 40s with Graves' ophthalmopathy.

The CDR3 coding sequence is TGCAGTGCTAGAGAGATCGGGGGGCGAGGTCAGCCCCAGCATTTT. Translating gives CSAREIGGRGQPQHF. V gene TRBV20-1 combines with J gene TRBJ1-5; D is possibly TRBD1 (6 bases). Germline CDR1 DFQATT, CDR2 SNEGSKA (reference sequence). The CDR3 is made up of 15 amino acids. The V and J ends lost 0 bases and 6 bases respectively, with 15 bases between them.